A selection of T cell receptor beta chains follows, all from one sample in a study of blood T cell repertoires in COVID-19. The table came from immunoSEQ multiplex PCR; TCRdb's copy has only in-frame clones and leaves some out. The sample records over 150,000 clones, approximately 90% being singletons. Specimen: peripheral blood. The receptors come from a woman younger than 30 who had recovered from COVID-19. CDR3s include the opening cysteine and the closing phenylalanine or tryptophan. A D gene is named only where the DNA matches it firmly. Not all rows give a size; the values are once, few, many and, for expanded clones, a class.

TRBJ2-5,TRBV19,TRBD2,NA,TGTGCCAGTAGAAACCGCGGGGGAGGGGAGACCCAGTACTTC,CASRNRGGGETQYF
TRBJ1-2,TRBV6-5,NA,NA,TGTGCCAGCAGCCCGTTTCTTAACTATGGCTACACCTTC,CASSPFLNYGYTF
TRBJ1-1,TRBV7-9,NA,NA,TGTGCCAGCAGCTTGGATCTCGGGACTGAAGCTTTCTTT,CASSLDLGTEAFF
TRBJ2-7,TRBV6-1,TRBD1,NA,TGTGCCAGCAGTGATTTAACCGGGACAGCCTACGAGCAGTACTTC,CASSDLTGTAYEQYF
TRBJ1-3,TRBV30,NA,NA,TGTGCCTTGACAACACAGCTCTCTGGAAACACCATATATTTT,CALTTQLSGNTIYF
TRBJ2-7,TRBV18,TRBD1,NA,TGTGCCAGCTCACTCGGGACAGCGTCCTACGAGCAGTACTTC,CASSLGTASYEQYF
TRBJ2-1,TRBV2,NA,NA,TGTGCCAGCAGTGAAGCCCCGTCAGGTGAGCAGTTCTTC,CASSEAPSGEQFF
TRBJ2-5,TRBV5-1,NA,NA,TGCGCCAGCAGCACCGGGACACCTAAGACGACCCAGTACTTC,CASSTGTPKTTQYF
TRBJ1-2,TRBV4-3,NA,NA,TGCGCCAGCAGCCAAGATCTGACAGCAACCTATGGCTACACCTTC,CASSQDLTATYGYTF
TRBJ2-5,TRBV4-1,TRBD2,NA,TGCGCCAGCAGCGCCCCACTAGCGGGGGAAGAGACCCAGTACTTC,CASSAPLAGEETQYF
TRBJ1-2,TRBV29-1,NA,NA,TGCAGCGGATGGGGGCAGGCGGATGGCTACACCTTC,CSGWGQADGYTF
TRBJ2-5,TRBV10-3,TRBD2,few,TGTGCCATCAGTGAGTCACTAGCGGGAGCCCAAGAGACCCAGTACTTC,CAISESLAGAQETQYF
TRBJ1-1,TRBV7-2,NA,NA,TGTGCCAGCAGCCCAGGACGGGGGAACACTGAAGCTTTCTTT,CASSPGRGNTEAFF
TRBJ2-1,TRBV4-1,NA,few,TGCGCCAGCAGCCAAGAAGGAGGGGCAGGGGGCTCCTACAATGAGCAGTTCTTC,CASSQEGGAGGSYNEQFF
TRBJ2-3,TRBV5-5,NA,NA,TGTGCCAGCACCACCGACAGGCGCACAGATACGCAGTATTTT,CASTTDRRTDTQYF
TRBJ2-7,TRBV19,NA,NA,TGTGCCAGTAGTATGGGTAAGGGCGGGCAGGCCGAGCAGTACTTC,CASSMGKGGQAEQYF
TRBJ1-5,TRBV27,NA,NA,TGTGCCAGCAGTTTAGGCGGTGGCAGGGGAACACCCGGCAATCAGCCCCAGCATTTT,CASSLGGGRGTPGNQPQHF
TRBJ2-5,TRBV5-4,NA,NA,TGTGCCAGCAGCTTCGGCGGGTTCCAAGAGACCCAGTACTTC,CASSFGGFQETQYF
TRBJ2-7,TRBV9,TRBD1,NA,TGTGCCAGCAGCGCAGGGGGCGAGCAGTACTTC,CASSAGGEQYF
TRBJ1-6,TRBV19,NA,NA,TGTGCCAGTAGTGGGGCAGGCTGGACACCCCTCCACTTT,CASSGAGWTPLHF
TRBJ1-5,TRBV28,TRBD1,NA,TGTGCCAGCAGTTTATTTCCGGAGGGGGCTCAGCCCCAGCATTTT,CASSLFPEGAQPQHF
TRBJ2-1,TRBV4-1,NA,NA,TGCGCCAGCAGCCATCTTAGCGCGGGCAATGAGCAGTTCTTC,CASSHLSAGNEQFF
TRBJ2-1,TRBV5-4,NA,NA,TGTGCCAGCAGCTTGGGACAGGACTCCTACAATGAGCAGTTCTTC,CASSLGQDSYNEQFF